This TCR beta chain was sequenced for a study of cytomegalovirus exposure and HLA in healthy donors. The J segment lost 4 bases and the V segment lost 7 bases, leaving 6 bases of the junction unmatched. This CDR3 comprises 13 residues. Germline assignment: CDR1 MNHEY and CDR2 SMNVEV (reference sequence). The primer mix had 60 Vbeta and 13 Jbeta primers. TCRdb's table, derived via immunoSEQ multiplex PCR, lists solely in-frame clones and lacks some. Of about 200,000 clones listed, 70% are singletons. As concerns this clone: Antigen specificity is unknown.

Study-level points and caveats: 87-base-pair reads could not separate some V segments, including TRBV6-2 and TRBV6-3.

The sequenced material came from PBMCs. The chain is built from TRBV27 and TRBJ1-2; 7 bases map to TRBD1. This receptor was taken from a middle-aged man in good health and CMV-seropositive. CDR3 loop: CASKLNRGYGYTF. CDR3 DNA: TGTGCCAGCAAACTCAACAGGGGCTATGGCTACACCTTC.